One and the same sample provided the 8 T cell receptor beta chains below, sequenced in a study of vaccination effects on CD4 cells after COVID-19 (dated 2022 in TCRdb). In the ViraFEST assay, PBMC were stimulated with viral peptide pools, and antigen-specific CD4+ T cell clonotypes were then identified by expansion using TCR sequencing. After around ten days of culture, CD4+ T cells were isolated with the EasySep CD4+ T cell isolation kit. Healthy vaccine recipients had no prior SARS-CoV-2 infection, confirmed by negative nucleocapsid antibodies before and after vaccination. The library was generated by the immunoSEQ multiplex PCR assay. The source is immuneACCESS, and TCRdb retained only in-frame sequences with V and J called. Part of the clones is not carried over; for the studies checked, unresolved V genes explain less than half of this, and the remainder is unexplained. Present in this sample are under 80,000 clones, around 79% of which were seen just once. The ten biggest clones cover under 12% of the sample.

For these receptors, no antigen is known. Sequencing was performed on CD4+ T cells from PBMCs cultured with SARS-CoV-2 spike peptides, taken before COVID-19 vaccination. Explained via the paper, the cell subset or site label denotes: SARS-CoV-2 spike overlapping peptide pool stimulation. Receptors were obtained from a human donor who received a COVID-19 vaccine.

This chain links TRBV4-3 with TRBJ1-5; D is undetermined. CDR1 and CDR2 (germline): LGHNA, YSLEER. V was cut by 0 bases and J by 0 bases, with 12 bases left in between. The CDR3 is made up of 17 amino acids. The CDR3 sequence: CASSQDRSRNSNQPQHF. Written as DNA, the CDR3 is TGCGCCAGCAGCCAAGATCGTTCCAGAAATAGCAATCAGCCCCAGCATTTT.

The rearrangement uses TRBV18 and TRBJ1-1; 7 bases fit TRBD1. The germline gives CDR1 KGHSH, CDR2 LQKENI. The CDR3 loop spans 15 amino acids. J lost 1 base, V lost 7 bases, and 9 bases had no gene match. The CDR3 coding sequence is TGTGCCAGCTACCCAACCGGGACAGCGAACACTGAAGCTTTCTTT. This sequence encodes CASYPTGTANTEAFF. Combining the CDR3 with reference TRBV18 and TRBJ1-1 gives the whole variable domain NAGVMQNPRHLVRRRGQEARLRCSPMKGHSHVYWYRQLPEEGLKFMVYLQKENIIDESGMPKERFSAEFPKEGPSILRIQQVVRGDSAAYFCASYPTGTANTEAFFGQGTRLTVV.

The chain links TRBV10-3 to TRBJ2-3, with 13 nucleotides matching TRBD2. This CDR3 is 17 amino acids long. In germline, CDR1 is ENHRY, CDR2 SYGVKD. Trimming removed 6 bases from V and 4 bases from J; junction bases left unmatched: 10. CDR3 nucleotide sequence: TGTGCCATCAGGCCTACCCGGACTAGCGGGGGTTCAGATACGCAGTATTTT. This sequence encodes CAIRPTRTSGGSDTQYF.

This chain uses TRBV7-2 with TRBJ2-2, with 10 nucleotides matching TRBD2. V lost 6 bases and J lost 8; bases outside the gene matches: 3. The CDR3 has 13 residues. The V gene's germline CDR1 is SGHTA and CDR2 FQGNSA. The CDR3 is CASRPTSGGELFF. The DNA for the CDR3 is TGTGCCAGCAGGCCGACTAGCGGGGGGGAGCTGTTTTTT.

The rearrangement uses TRBV4-2 and TRBJ1-5, with D uncertain. Germline V gives CDR1 LGHNA, CDR2 YNFKEQ. This CDR3 has 15 amino acids. Between the trimmed V and J ends, which lost 4 bases and 5 bases, there was a span of 15 bases. CDR3 nucleotide sequence: TGTGCCAGCAGCCTTCATAGATCGGAGGATCAGCCCCAGCATTTT. Protein sequence: CASSLHRSEDQPQHF.

This chain uses TRBV5-1 with TRBJ1-1, with 8 bases matching TRBD1. With V trimmed by 0 bases and J by 6 bases, 7 bases remained unmatched. This CDR3 comprises 15 residues. Germline lookup yields CDR1 SGHRS and CDR2 YFSETQ. CDR3 sequence (DNA): TGCGCCAGCAGCTTGGTTACAGGGGGAGTTCCTGAAGCTTTCTTT. This encodes CASSLVTGGVPEAFF.

The chain employs TRBV5-1 and TRBJ2-2; 10 bases line up with TRBD2. The CDR3 runs to 17 residues. V was clipped by 5 bases and J by 2 bases; unmatched bases: 9. Germline assignment: CDR1 SGHRS and CDR2 YFSETQ. The CDR3 reads CASSLAAGGVNTGELFF. The CDR3, as DNA: TGCGCCAGCAGTCTGGCAGCGGGGGGGGTCAACACCGGGGAGCTGTTTTTT.

This clone occurred a few times. The chain has TRBV29-1 and TRBJ1-2; D is uncertain. In germline, CDR1 is SQVTM, CDR2 ANQGSEA. With 7 bases removed from V and 3 bases from J, the gap between germline ends came to 6 bases. The CDR3 runs 10 residues. This CDR3 reads CSGWDYGYTF. Here the CDR3 DNA reads TGCAGCGGATGGGACTATGGCTACACCTTC.